Following are 3 T cell receptor beta chains from one sample sequenced in a study of regulatory T cells in long-lasting Graves disease. Construction of the TCR beta libraries employed iRepertoire HTBI primers in conjunction with Arm-PCR of CDR3 regions. TCRdb analysed the multiplex PCR reads with MiXCR anew, one entry per CDR3 protein. The repertoire consists of around 400,000 distinct CDR3 sequences, with around 22% occurring once and the leading ten covering roughly 30%. Described time point: persistent/refractory GD, antithyroid drugs over 5 years with positive TRAb. Construction of the TCR library relied on RNA isolated from PBMCs. The sample here was peripheral blood mononuclear cells (PBMCs), taken when the disease was refractory, from a patient treated with antithyroid drugs. These receptors were collected from a female donor with Graves disease.

The sample holds many counts of this clonotype. V is TRBV27 and J is TRBJ1-2; D perhaps matches TRBD1 (6 bases). Germline V gives CDR1 MNHEY, CDR2 SMNVEV (reference sequence). The CDR3 is 12 residues long. V was shortened by 6 bases and J by 8 bases, with 13 bases between the two germline ends. CDR3 amino acids: CASSLAGGGYTF. CDR3 sequence (DNA): TGTGCCAGCAGCTTAGCGGGGGGCGGCTACACCTTC.

A single count supports this clonotype. This sequence joins TRBV12-3 or TRBV12-4 and TRBJ2-1; tentatively, D is TRBD1 or TRBD2 (5 bases each). The CDR3 contains 18 residues. The V gene lost 3 bases and the J gene lost 7 bases, with 25 bases spanning the gap. The CDR3, as DNA: TGTGCCAGCAGTTTCTTGAGTCTCGGGACCGTGAGGATGAATGAGCAGTTCTTC. Translating it yields CASSFLSLGTVRMNEQFF.

The chain carries TRBV19 and TRBJ1-2; 7 positions agree with TRBD1. Looked up from germline, CDR1 is LNHDA and CDR2 is SQIVND (reference sequence). The CDR3 runs 15 residues. Trimming at V came to 4 bases and at J to 4 bases, leaving 9 bases not matched to a gene. CDR3 bases: TGTGCCAGTAGTACGACTGAAGGGGGCAGCTATGGCTACACCTTC. Its translation is CASSTTEGGSYGYTF.